This TCR beta chain was documented in a study of OX40 agonist ivuxolimab in advanced cancers. Unmatched junction bases numbered 2, after V lost 5 bases and J lost 2 bases. CDR3 size: 14 residues. Germline CDR1 SGHVS, CDR2 FQNEAQ. Some clones are missing from TCRdb's copy, which holds only in-frame ones; the method was immunoSEQ multiplex PCR. Of 100,000 or so clones in the sample, 80% to 90% are singletons; the top ten hold approximately 5.7%. The sequence came from an adult with an advanced solid tumor such as melanoma, head and neck, liver or kidney cancer. J is TRBJ1-5 and V is TRBV7-8; 8 bases are shared with TRBD1. The sequenced sample was CD4+ or CD8+ T cells sorted from blood, obtained in a trial of the OX40 agonist ivuxolimab. DNA for the CDR3: TGTGCCAGCAGCCCGGGACAGGGCAATCAGCCCCAGCATTTT. This gives the protein CASSPGQGNQPQHF.